Ten or more counts support the clone carrying this TCR beta chain. Its cognate antigen is unknown. TRB was amplified from about 250-500 ng of blood genomic DNA. These data originate in a study of T and B cells in COVID-19 patients. BIOMED2 TRB-A/B primer pools were used in multiplex TRB PCR. From the multiplex PCR reads, TCRdb called clonotypes with MiXCR, one entry per CDR3 protein. This table has more than 20,000 distinct CDR3 sequences, about 31% appearing once. Study results and limitations: Patients with COVID-19 reportedly showed strongly skewed T cell receptor beta variable and joining gene usage.

CDR1 and CDR2 (germline): LNHDA, SQIVND (reference sequence). CDR3 size: 13 residues. V lost 6 bases and J 3 bases, leaving 11 bases between the germline ends. This TCR was sampled from a human donor who had recovered from COVID-19. The chain uses TRBV19 and TRBJ1-2; TRBD1 is a possible D gene (6 bases). Specimen: blood. CDR3: CASSIRTDYGYTF. The DNA for the CDR3 is TGTGCCAGTAGCATAAGGACAGACTATGGCTACACCTTC.